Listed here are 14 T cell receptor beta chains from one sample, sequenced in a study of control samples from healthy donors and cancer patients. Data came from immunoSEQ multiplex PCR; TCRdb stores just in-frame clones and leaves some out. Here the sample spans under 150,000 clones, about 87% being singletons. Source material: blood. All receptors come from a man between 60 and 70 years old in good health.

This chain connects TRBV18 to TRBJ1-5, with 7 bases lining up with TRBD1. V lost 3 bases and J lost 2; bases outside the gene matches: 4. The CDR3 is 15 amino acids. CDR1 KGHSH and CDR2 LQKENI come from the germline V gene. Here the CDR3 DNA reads TGTGCCAGCTCACCGGGGACAGACCGCAATCAGCCCCAGCATTTT. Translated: CASSPGTDRNQPQHF.

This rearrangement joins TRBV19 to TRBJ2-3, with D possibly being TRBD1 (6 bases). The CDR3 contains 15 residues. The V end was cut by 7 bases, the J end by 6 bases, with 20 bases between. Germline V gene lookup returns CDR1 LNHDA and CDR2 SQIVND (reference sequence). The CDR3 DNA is TGTGCCAGTACCCAATCTGCAGGGGCCTGGGATACGCAGTATTTT. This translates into CASTQSAGAWDTQYF.

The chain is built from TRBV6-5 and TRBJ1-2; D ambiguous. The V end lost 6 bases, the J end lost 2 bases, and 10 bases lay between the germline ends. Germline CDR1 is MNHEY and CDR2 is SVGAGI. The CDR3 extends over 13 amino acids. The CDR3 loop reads CASRPDGNYGYTF. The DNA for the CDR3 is TGTGCCAGCAGACCGGACGGGAACTATGGCTACACCTTC.

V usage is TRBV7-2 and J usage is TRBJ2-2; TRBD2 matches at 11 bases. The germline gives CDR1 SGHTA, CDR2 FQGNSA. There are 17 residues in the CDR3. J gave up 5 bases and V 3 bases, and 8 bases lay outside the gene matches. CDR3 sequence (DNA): TGTGCCAGCAGCTTGGGTCTACTAGCGGGGGTGACCGGGGAGCTGTTTTTT. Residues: CASSLGLLAGVTGELFF.

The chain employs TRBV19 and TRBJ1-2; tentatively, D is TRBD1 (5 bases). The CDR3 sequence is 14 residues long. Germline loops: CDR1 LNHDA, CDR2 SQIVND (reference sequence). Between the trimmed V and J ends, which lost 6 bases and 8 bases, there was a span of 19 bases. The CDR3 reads CASSLDQGMKGYTF. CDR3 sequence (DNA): TGTGCCAGTAGCCTCGACCAGGGAATGAAAGGCTACACCTTC.

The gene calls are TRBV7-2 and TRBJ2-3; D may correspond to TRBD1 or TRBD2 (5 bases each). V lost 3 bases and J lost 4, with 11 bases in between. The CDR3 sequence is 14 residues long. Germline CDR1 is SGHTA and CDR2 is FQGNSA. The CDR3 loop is CASSFERGPDTQYF. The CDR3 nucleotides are TGTGCCAGCAGCTTCGAAAGGGGACCAGATACGCAGTATTTT.

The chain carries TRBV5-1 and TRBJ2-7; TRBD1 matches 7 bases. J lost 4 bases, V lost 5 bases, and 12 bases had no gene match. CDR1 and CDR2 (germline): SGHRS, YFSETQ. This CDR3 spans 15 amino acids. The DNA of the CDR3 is TGCGCCAGCAGATGGGCCGGGACAGCCAATTACGAGCAGTACTTC. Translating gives CASRWAGTANYEQYF.

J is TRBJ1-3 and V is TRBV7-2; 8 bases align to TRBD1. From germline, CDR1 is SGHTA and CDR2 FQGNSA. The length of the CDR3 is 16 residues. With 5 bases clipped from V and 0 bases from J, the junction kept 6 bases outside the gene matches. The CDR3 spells CASSTVGQGSGNTIYF. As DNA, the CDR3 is TGTGCCAGCAGCACCGTCGGACAGGGCTCTGGAAACACCATATATTTT. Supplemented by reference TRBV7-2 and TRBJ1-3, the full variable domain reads GAGVSQSPSNKVTEKGKDVELRCDPISGHTALYWYRQSLGQGLEFLIYFQGNSAPDKSGLPSDRFSAERTGGSVSTLTIQRTQQEDSAVYLCASSTVGQGSGNTIYFGEGSWLTVV.

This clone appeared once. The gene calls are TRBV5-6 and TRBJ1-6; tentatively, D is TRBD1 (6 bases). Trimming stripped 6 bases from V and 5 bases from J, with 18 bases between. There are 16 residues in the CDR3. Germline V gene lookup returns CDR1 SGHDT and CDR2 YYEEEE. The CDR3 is CASIDSGTTNNSPLHF. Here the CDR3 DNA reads TGTGCCAGCATAGATTCCGGGACAACTAATAATTCACCCCTCCACTTT.

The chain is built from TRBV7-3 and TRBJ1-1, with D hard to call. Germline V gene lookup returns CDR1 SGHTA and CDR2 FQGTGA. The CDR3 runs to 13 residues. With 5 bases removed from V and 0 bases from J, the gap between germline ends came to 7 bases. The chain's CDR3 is CASSPEMNTEAFF. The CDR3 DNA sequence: TGTGCCAGCAGCCCGGAGATGAACACTGAAGCTTTCTTT.

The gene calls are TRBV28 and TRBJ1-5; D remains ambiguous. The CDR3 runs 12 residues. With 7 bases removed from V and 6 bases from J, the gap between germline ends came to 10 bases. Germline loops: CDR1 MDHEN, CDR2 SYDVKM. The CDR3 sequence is CASMITAQPQHF. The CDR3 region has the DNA TGTGCCAGCATGATAACAGCTCAGCCCCAGCATTTT.

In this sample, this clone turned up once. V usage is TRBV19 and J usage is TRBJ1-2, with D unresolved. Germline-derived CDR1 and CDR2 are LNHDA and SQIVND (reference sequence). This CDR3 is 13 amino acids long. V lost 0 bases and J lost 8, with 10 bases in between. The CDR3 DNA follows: TGTGCCAGTAGTATAGACGGGGAACGCGGCTACACCTTC. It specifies CASSIDGERGYTF. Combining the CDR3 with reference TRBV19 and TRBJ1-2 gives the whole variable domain DGGITQSPKYLFRKEGQNVTLSCEQNLNHDAMYWYRQDPGQGLRLIYYSQIVNDFQKGDIAEGYSVSREKKESFPLTVTSAQKNPTAFYLCASSIDGERGYTFGSGTRLTVV.

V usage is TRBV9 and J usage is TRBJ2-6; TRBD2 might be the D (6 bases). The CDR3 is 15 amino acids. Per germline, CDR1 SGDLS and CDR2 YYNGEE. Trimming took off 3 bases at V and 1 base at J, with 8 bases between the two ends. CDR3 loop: CASSGTMSGANVLTF. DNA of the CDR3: TGTGCCAGCAGCGGGACTATGTCTGGGGCCAACGTCCTGACTTTC.

The CDR3 loop is CASSLAPGQGLNTIYF. As DNA, the CDR3 is TGCGCCAGCAGCTTGGCGCCGGGACAGGGCCTGAACACCATATATTTT. The chain links TRBV5-1 to TRBJ1-3; 9 bases align to TRBD1. The V gene end was trimmed by 0 bases and the J gene end by 7 bases; junction bases not matched to a gene: 8. The CDR3 loop spans 16 amino acids. CDR1 SGHRS and CDR2 YFSETQ come from the germline V gene.